These 25 T cell receptor beta chains came from one sample sequenced in a study of blood T cell repertoires in COVID-19. Repertoires were generated with immunoSEQ multiplex PCR, while TCRdb's copy carries only in-frame clones and drops some. In the table there are roughly 330,000 clones, nearly 90% of which are singletons. Material for sequencing was PBMCs or T cells enriched from blood (not recorded which). These receptors all come from a woman in her 30s who had recovered from COVID-19.

This rearrangement joins TRBV29-1 to TRBJ1-4; D perhaps matches TRBD1 (5 bases). V dropped 7 bases and J dropped 6 bases, with 9 bases sitting between them. There are 11 residues in the CDR3. Germline V gene data show CDR1 as SQVTM and CDR2 as ANQGSEA. The DNA of the CDR3 is TGCAGCGCAGGGACTCATGAAAAACTGTTTTTT. Protein product: CSAGTHEKLFF.

J is TRBJ2-5 and V is TRBV6-2 or TRBV6-3, with no clear D. CDR1 MNHEY and CDR2 SVGEGT come from the germline V gene. The CDR3 has 15 amino acids. V was shortened by 0 bases and J by 2 bases, with 10 bases between the two germline ends. CDR3: CASSYSRQSQETQYF. The CDR3 bases are TGTGCCAGCAGTTACTCGAGGCAGTCACAAGAGACCCAGTACTTC.

The chain's CDR3 is CASRGQGLNTEAFF. CDR3 sequence (DNA): TGTGCCAGCAGAGGACAGGGGCTGAACACTGAAGCTTTCTTT. The J gene is TRBJ1-1, the V gene TRBV6-5; 9 bases map to TRBD1. Germline V gives CDR1 MNHEY, CDR2 SVGAGI. V gave up 6 bases and J gave up 0 bases; unmatched junction bases: 2. The CDR3 covers 14 residues.

The chain combines TRBV19 with TRBJ2-1; the D gene is possibly TRBD2 (7 bases). Looked up from germline, CDR1 is LNHDA and CDR2 is SQIVND (reference sequence). The CDR3 covers 14 residues. Trimming pared 4 bases from V and 6 bases from J, leaving 13 bases between. This CDR3 reads CASSTGDYLNEQFF. The CDR3 bases are TGTGCCAGTAGTACAGGGGACTACCTCAATGAGCAGTTCTTC.

V usage is TRBV2 and J usage is TRBJ2-3; 10 nucleotides line up with TRBD2. V was pared by 6 bases and J by 4 bases, with 10 bases of the junction left unmatched. The CDR3 runs to 16 residues. The germline CDR1 and CDR2 sequences are SNHLY and FYNNEI. CDR3: CASSERELAGPDTQYF. Written as DNA, the CDR3 is TGTGCCAGCAGCGAAAGAGAACTAGCGGGGCCAGATACGCAGTATTTT.

This sequence joins TRBV6-5 and TRBJ1-5; 8 bases fit TRBD1. This CDR3 has 15 amino acids. Trimming took 6 bases from V and 4 from J; bases not matched to a gene: 8. Germline-derived CDR1 and CDR2 are MNHEY and SVGAGI. This CDR3 reads CASSPRGRGNQPQHF. The CDR3 DNA is TGTGCCAGCAGCCCCAGGGGGCGCGGTAATCAGCCCCAGCATTTT.

The chain has TRBV25-1 and TRBJ1-3; weak D call: TRBD1 (5 bases). The V end was cut by 1 base, the J end by 4 bases, with 20 bases between. CDR1 and CDR2 (germline): MGHDK, SYGVNS. The CDR3 length is 18 residues. Here the CDR3 reads CASSEWGGTENTGNTIYF. The DNA of the CDR3 is TGTGCCAGCAGTGAATGGGGAGGGACGGAGAATACCGGAAACACCATATATTTT.

In nucleotides, the CDR3 is TGTGCCAGCAGCCCTAGGCGGGGCGGGACTTACAATGAGCAGTTCTTC. Its protein is CASSPRRGGTYNEQFF. The gene calls are TRBV3-1 (or the pseudogene TRBV3-2) and TRBJ2-1; possibly TRBD2 for D (6 bases). There are 16 residues in the CDR3. Germline-derived CDR1 and CDR2 are LGHDT and YNNKEL (reference sequence). V lost 4 bases, J lost 4 bases, and 17 bases lay in between.

The chain links TRBV5-4 to TRBJ2-1; 12 bases agree with TRBD2. V was clipped by 2 bases and J by 4 bases; unmatched bases: 4. The germline gives CDR1 SGHNT, CDR2 YYREEE (reference sequence). The CDR3 contains 16 residues. The CDR3 spells CASSFLAGGRYNEQFF. The CDR3 nucleotides read TGTGCCAGCAGCTTCCTAGCGGGGGGGCGGTACAATGAGCAGTTCTTC. The complete variable domain, with remaining parts taken from reference TRBV5-4 and TRBJ2-1, reads ETGVTQSPTHLIKTRGQQVTLRCSSQSGHNTVSWYQQALGQGPQFIFQYYREEENGRGNFPPRFSGLQFPNYSSELNVNALELDDSALYLCASSFLAGGRYNEQFFGPGTRLTVL.

CDR3 loop: CASSPEAGALQETQYF. CDR3 in DNA: TGTGCCAGCAGCCCCGAGGCAGGGGCTTTACAAGAGACCCAGTACTTC. The chain combines TRBV5-4 with TRBJ2-5; the D gene is possibly TRBD1 (6 bases). Per germline, CDR1 SGHNT and CDR2 YYREEE (reference sequence). The CDR3 has 16 amino acids. V lost 4 bases and J lost 2, with 18 bases in between.

This clone was counted once. This chain links TRBV7-9 with TRBJ2-3; 7 bases fit TRBD1. Germline-derived CDR1 and CDR2 are SEHNR and FQNEAQ (reference sequence). J gave up 5 bases and V 3 bases, and 17 bases lay outside the gene matches. CDR3 length: 18 amino acids. The CDR3 spells CASSLRLPGQPWKDTQYF. CDR3 coding DNA: TGTGCCAGCAGCTTGCGGCTACCGGGACAGCCTTGGAAAGATACGCAGTATTTT.

V is TRBV5-1 and J is TRBJ2-7; 7 bases fit TRBD2. V was pared by 1 base and J by 6 bases, with 7 bases of the junction left unmatched. The CDR3 covers 14 residues. Germline V CDR1 and CDR2: SGHRS, YFSETQ. The CDR3 coding sequence is TGCGCCAGCAGCTTGTATCAGCGGGGTGCCGAGCAGTACTTC. Translated: CASSLYQRGAEQYF. Complete variable domain (other parts from reference TRBV5-1 and TRBJ2-7): KAGVTQTPRYLIKTRGQQVTLSCSPISGHRSVSWYQQTPGQGLQFLFEYFSETQRNKGNFPGRFSGRQFSNSRSEMNVSTLELGDSALYLCASSLYQRGAEQYFGPGTRLTVT.

V is TRBV7-3 and J is TRBJ2-6; possible D gene TRBD1, 6 bases. This CDR3 spans 14 amino acids. CDR1 is SGHTA, CDR2 FQGTGA, per germline. The V end was cut by 6 bases, the J end by 2 bases, with 8 bases between. Written as DNA, the CDR3 is TGTGCCAGCAGGTCAGGGGCTGGGGCCAACGTCCTGACTTTC. It encodes CASRSGAGANVLTF.

Notes on this clone: The identical CDR3 is also encoded by other nucleotide sequences in the sample. The chain joins TRBV10-1 to TRBJ1-1; D call uncertain. The germline V gene has CDR1 WNHNN and CDR2 SYGVQD (reference sequence). V lost 0 bases and J 6 bases, leaving 8 bases between the germline ends. The CDR3 has 13 amino acids. Here the CDR3 DNA reads TGCGCCAGCAGTGAGTCCGGGGTGGCTGAAGCTTTCTTT. Translated, it gives CASSESGVAEAFF.

V gene TRBV5-1 combines with J gene TRBJ2-3; D possibly corresponds to TRBD1 (6 bases). The CDR3 loop spans 17 amino acids. Germline assignment: CDR1 SGHRS and CDR2 YFSETQ. Trimming shortened V by 4 bases and J by 2 bases, and 20 bases separated the two germline ends. The CDR3 coding sequence is TGCGCCAGCAGCGCCCCGAGGGGGAACCCAACCACAGATACGCAGTATTTT. Protein: CASSAPRGNPTTDTQYF.

This clone was seen a single time. The V call is TRBV30, the J call TRBJ2-7; 11 positions match TRBD1. With 1 base clipped from V and 0 bases from J, the junction kept 2 bases outside the gene matches. The CDR3 is 15 amino acids. From germline, CDR1 is GTSNPN and CDR2 SVGIG (reference sequence). CDR3 in amino acids: CAWSAGTGGSYEQYF. The CDR3 nucleotides read TGTGCCTGGAGTGCCGGGACAGGGGGCTCCTACGAGCAGTACTTC.

The chain carries TRBV14 and TRBJ1-2, with 7 nucleotides matching TRBD1. Germline CDR1 and CDR2: SGHDN and FVKESK. V lost 4 bases to trimming and J lost 4 bases; unmatched junction nucleotides: 6. This CDR3 has 14 residues. The CDR3 protein is CASSRDSYRYGYTF. CDR3 in DNA: TGTGCCAGCAGCCGGGACAGCTATCGCTATGGCTACACCTTC.

The genes are TRBV27 and TRBJ1-2; no clear D gene. This CDR3 region has 16 residues. Germline V gene sequence: CDR1 MNHEY, CDR2 SMNVEV (reference sequence). V lost 0 bases, J lost 1 base, and 12 bases lay in between. The CDR3 DNA reads as TGTGCCAGCAGTTTATCGATAACTCAGGTTAACTATGGCTACACCTTC. As protein: CASSLSITQVNYGYTF.

J is TRBJ1-2 and V is TRBV4-1; TRBD1 aligns across 7 bases. The CDR3 has 13 residues. J gave up 8 bases and V 4 bases, and 7 bases lay outside the gene matches. The germline V gene has CDR1 MGHRA and CDR2 YSYEKL. The CDR3 nucleotides are TGCGCCAGCAGCCCCACGGGCAGGGGGGGCTACACCTTC. Translating gives CASSPTGRGGYTF.

The chain is built from TRBV28 and TRBJ1-4; TRBD1 matches at 9 bases. Germline V gives CDR1 MDHEN, CDR2 SYDVKM. This CDR3 spans 15 amino acids. Trimming took 4 bases from V and 8 from J; bases not matched to a gene: 8. CDR3 sequence: CASSWTGTGSEKLFF. The CDR3 region has the DNA TGTGCCAGCAGTTGGACCGGGACAGGGAGCGAAAAACTGTTTTTT.

V is TRBV7-2 and J is TRBJ1-5, with 7 nucleotides matching TRBD1. V lost 5 bases, J lost 7 bases, and 5 bases stayed unmatched. The CDR3 loop spans 13 amino acids. CDR1 is SGHTA, CDR2 FQGNSA, per germline. The CDR3 sequence is CASSRQGYQPQHF. As DNA, the CDR3 is TGTGCCAGCAGCCGACAGGGTTACCAGCCCCAGCATTTT.

The chain joins TRBV18 to TRBJ1-1; D is possibly TRBD1 (5 bases). V dropped 1 base and J dropped 5 bases, with 11 bases sitting between them. CDR1 KGHSH and CDR2 LQKENI come from the germline V gene. There are 14 residues in the CDR3. DNA for the CDR3: TGTGCCAGCTCACCACAGGGGAGGGCGACTGAAGCTTTCTTT. Translation: CASSPQGRATEAFF.

The chain couples TRBV2 to TRBJ1-1, with D possibly TRBD1 on 5 matching bases. Germline V gene lookup returns CDR1 SNHLY and CDR2 FYNNEI. The CDR3 length is 13 residues. V lost 7 bases, J lost 4 bases, and 13 bases lay in between. DNA for the CDR3: TGTGCCAGCACCTACCAGGGAGGCACTGAAGCTTTCTTT. It translates to CASTYQGGTEAFF.

V gene TRBV5-1 combines with J gene TRBJ1-6; D might be TRBD1 (5 bases). The CDR3 has 16 residues. Per the germline V gene, CDR1 is SGHRS and CDR2 is YFSETQ. The V end lost 4 bases, the J end lost 5 bases, and 16 bases lay between the germline ends. The CDR3 is CASSRSQGLDNSPLHF. In DNA, the CDR3 is TGCGCCAGCAGCCGGAGCCAGGGATTGGATAATTCACCCCTCCACTTT.

This clone was recorded only once. V gene TRBV5-4 combines with J gene TRBJ2-7; 7 positions agree with TRBD2. The CDR3 contains 14 residues. Germline assignment: CDR1 SGHNT and CDR2 YYREEE (reference sequence). Trimming took 0 bases from V and 7 from J; bases not matched to a gene: 7. In DNA form, the CDR3 reads TGTGCCAGCAGCTTGGCCGTGGACGGGGGGGAGCAGTACTTC. The encoded protein is CASSLAVDGGEQYF.